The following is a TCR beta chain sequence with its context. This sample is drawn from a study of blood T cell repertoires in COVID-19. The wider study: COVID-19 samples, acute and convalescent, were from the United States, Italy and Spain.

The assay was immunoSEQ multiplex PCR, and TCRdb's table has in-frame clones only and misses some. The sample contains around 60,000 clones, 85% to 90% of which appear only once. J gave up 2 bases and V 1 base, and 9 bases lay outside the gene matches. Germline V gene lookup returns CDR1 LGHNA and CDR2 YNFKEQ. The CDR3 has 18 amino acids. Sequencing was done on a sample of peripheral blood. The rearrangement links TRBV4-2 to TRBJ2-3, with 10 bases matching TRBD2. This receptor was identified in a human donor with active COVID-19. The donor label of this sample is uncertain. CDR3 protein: CASSQVQIGLAATDTQYF. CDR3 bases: TGTGCCAGCAGCCAAGTTCAGATTGGACTAGCGGCCACAGATACGCAGTATTTT.